Many counts were recorded for the clone carrying this T cell receptor (beta chain). Its target is not known. All of the donors were Caucasians in good health. The germline CDR1 and CDR2 sequences are MGHRA and YSYEKL. This CDR3 has 16 residues. Trimming pared 1 base from V and 4 bases from J, leaving 13 bases between. The sample belongs to a study of identical twins. Notes on the study in general: Conclusions were drawn cross-sectionally by statistical analysis, without following the same donors. For cord blood, abundant beta clonotypes had fewer insertions, unlike memory repertoires, which showed none.

TCRdb re-called the 5' RACE reads with MiXCR, one entry per CDR3 protein. This table has fewer than 650,000 distinct CDR3 sequences, just over 7% appearing once. The data were also submitted as part of a second study, on yellow fever vaccine responses in identical twins.

This receptor was identified in a woman aged 18-29 years in good health. Input material: PBMCs. The chain employs TRBV4-1 and TRBJ2-2, with D uncertain. The CDR3 protein is CASSQVWGTGTGELFF. CDR3 bases: TGCGCCAGCAGCCAAGTCTGGGGTACTGGCACCGGGGAGCTGTTTTTT.